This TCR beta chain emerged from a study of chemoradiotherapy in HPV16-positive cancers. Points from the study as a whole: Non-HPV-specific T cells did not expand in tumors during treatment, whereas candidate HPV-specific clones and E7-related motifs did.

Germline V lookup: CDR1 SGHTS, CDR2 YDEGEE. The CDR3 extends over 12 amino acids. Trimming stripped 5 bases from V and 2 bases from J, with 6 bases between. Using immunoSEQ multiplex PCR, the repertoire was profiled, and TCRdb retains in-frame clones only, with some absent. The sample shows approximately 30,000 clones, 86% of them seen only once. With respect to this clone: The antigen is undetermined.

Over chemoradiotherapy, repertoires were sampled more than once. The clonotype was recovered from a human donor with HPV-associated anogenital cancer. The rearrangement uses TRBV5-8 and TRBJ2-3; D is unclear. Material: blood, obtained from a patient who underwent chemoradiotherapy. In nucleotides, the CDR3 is TGTGCCAGCAGACCGCTCACAGATACGCAGTATTTT. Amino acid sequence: CASRPLTDTQYF.